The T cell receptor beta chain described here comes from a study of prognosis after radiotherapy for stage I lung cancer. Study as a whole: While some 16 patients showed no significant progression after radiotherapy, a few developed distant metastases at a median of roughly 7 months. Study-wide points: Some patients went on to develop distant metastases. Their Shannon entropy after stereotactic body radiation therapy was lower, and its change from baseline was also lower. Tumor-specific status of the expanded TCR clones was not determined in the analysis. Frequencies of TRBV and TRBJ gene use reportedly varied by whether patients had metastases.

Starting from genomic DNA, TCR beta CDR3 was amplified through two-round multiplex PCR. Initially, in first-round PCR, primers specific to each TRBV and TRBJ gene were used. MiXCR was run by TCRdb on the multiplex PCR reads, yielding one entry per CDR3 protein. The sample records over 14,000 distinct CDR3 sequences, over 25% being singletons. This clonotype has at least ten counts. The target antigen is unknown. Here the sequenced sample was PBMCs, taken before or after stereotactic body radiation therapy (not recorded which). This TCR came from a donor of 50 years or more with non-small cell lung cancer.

CDR3 nucleotides: TGTGCCAGCATAAAACGGACAGGCGTGAACTACGAGCAGTACTTC. Amino acid sequence: CASIKRTGVNYEQYF. The chain joins TRBV6-1 to TRBJ2-7, with 7 bases matching TRBD1. Germline loops: CDR1 MNHNS, CDR2 SASEGT. The CDR3 consists of 15 residues. The V gene end was trimmed by 7 bases and the J gene end by 3 bases; junction bases not matched to a gene: 12.